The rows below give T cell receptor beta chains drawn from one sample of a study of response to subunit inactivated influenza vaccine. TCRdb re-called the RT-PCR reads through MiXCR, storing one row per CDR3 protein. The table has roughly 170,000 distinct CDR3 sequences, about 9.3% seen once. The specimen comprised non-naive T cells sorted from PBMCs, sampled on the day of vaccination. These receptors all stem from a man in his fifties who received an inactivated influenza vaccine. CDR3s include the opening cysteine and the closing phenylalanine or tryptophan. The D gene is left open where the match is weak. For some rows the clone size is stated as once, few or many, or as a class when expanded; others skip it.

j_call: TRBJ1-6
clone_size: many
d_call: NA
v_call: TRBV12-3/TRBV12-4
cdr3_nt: TGTGCCAGCAGTTTAGGACAGGCGTCACCCCTCCACTTT
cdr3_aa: CASSLGQASPLHF

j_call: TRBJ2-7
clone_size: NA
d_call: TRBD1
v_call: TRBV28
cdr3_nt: TGTGCCAGCAGTCACGAACCTCCGGGACAGGGGGCTTACGAGCAGTACTTC
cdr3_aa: CASSHEPPGQGAYEQYF

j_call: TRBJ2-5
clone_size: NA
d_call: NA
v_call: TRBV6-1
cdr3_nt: TGTGCCAGCAGTGAAGTTGCCAGGACACGCCTTTTGACCCAGTACTTC
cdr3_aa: CASSEVARTRLLTQYF

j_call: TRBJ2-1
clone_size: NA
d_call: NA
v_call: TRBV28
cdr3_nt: TGTGCCAGCAGCGACCCTATGAGAAATGAGCAGTTCTTC
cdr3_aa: CASSDPMRNEQFF

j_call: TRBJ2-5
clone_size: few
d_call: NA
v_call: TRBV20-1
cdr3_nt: TGCAGTGCTCCCGATTCCCGAAGCCGACTAGTTCAAGAGACCCAGTACTTC
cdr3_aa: CSAPDSRSRLVQETQYF

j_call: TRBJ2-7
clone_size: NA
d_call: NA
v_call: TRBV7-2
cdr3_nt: TGTGCCAGCAGCCCAAGTGGCGGACAATACTACGTTGAGCAGTACTTC
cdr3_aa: CASSPSGGQYYVEQYF

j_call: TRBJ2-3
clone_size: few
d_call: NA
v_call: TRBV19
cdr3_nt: TGTGCCAGTAGTATAAGCGGTATCGGGCGAGAGGGCACAGATACGCAGTATTTT
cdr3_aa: CASSISGIGREGTDTQYF

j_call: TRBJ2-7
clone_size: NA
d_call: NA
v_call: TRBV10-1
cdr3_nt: TGCGCCAGCAGTGGGAGCCCAATGAACGAGCAGTACTTC
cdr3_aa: CASSGSPMNEQYF

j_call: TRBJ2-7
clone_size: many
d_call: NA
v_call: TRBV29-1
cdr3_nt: TGCAGCGTTGGGCCTGGGGGCAACGAGCAGTACTTC
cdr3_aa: CSVGPGGNEQYF

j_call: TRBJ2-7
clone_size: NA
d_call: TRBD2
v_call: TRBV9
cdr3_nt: TGTGCCAGCAGCGTAGGAGGGACTAGAACCTACGAGCAGTACTTC
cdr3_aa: CASSVGGTRTYEQYF

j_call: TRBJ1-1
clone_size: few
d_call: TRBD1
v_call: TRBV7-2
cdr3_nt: TGTGCCAGCAGCTTAGCGTTGGACAGGGTTCTGAACACTGAAGCTTTCTTT
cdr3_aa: CASSLALDRVLNTEAFF

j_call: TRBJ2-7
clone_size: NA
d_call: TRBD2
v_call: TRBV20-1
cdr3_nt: TGCAGTGCAAAGGGACTAGCGGGAGCCCACGAGCAGTACTTC
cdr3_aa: CSAKGLAGAHEQYF

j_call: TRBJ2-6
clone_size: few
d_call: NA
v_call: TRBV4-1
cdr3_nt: TGCGCCAGCAGCCAATCCCGAGGGGGAATTGGGGCCAACGTCCTGACTTTC
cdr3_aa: CASSQSRGGIGANVLTF

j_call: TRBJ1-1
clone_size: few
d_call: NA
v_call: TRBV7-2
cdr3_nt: TGTGCCAGCAGCTTAGGGCTGGCTGAAGCTTTCTTT
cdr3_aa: CASSLGLAEAFF

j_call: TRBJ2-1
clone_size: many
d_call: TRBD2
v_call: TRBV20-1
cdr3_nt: TGCAGTGCCCCCGCGGGACTAGCGGACAATGAGCAGTTCTTC
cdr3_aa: CSAPAGLADNEQFF

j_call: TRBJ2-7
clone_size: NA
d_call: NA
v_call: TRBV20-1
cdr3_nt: TGCAGTGCTAGACTGTCAGGGAATACCTACGAGCAGTACTTC
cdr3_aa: CSARLSGNTYEQYF

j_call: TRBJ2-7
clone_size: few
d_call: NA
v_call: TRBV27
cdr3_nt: TGTGCCAGCATATTGTCGAGGGGTTCGGGAGAGCAGTACTTC
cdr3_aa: CASILSRGSGEQYF

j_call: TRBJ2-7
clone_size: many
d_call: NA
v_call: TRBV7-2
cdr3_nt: TGTGCCAGCAGCTTAGCGGGAGGTACCTACGAGCAGTACTTC
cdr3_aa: CASSLAGGTYEQYF

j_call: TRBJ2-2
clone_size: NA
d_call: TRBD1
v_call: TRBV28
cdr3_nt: TGTGCCTCGGGACAGGGGGCCGGGGAGCTGTTTTTT
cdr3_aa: CASGQGAGELFF

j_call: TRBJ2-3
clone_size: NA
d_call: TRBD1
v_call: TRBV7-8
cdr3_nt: TGTGCCAGCAGCCCGCCCACAGGGGGTAGAACAGATACGCAGTATTTT
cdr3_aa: CASSPPTGGRTDTQYF

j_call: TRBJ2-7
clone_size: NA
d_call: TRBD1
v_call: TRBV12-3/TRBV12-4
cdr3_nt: TGTGCCAGCGCCCGGGACAGGGTTAGCGAGCAGTACTTC
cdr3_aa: CASARDRVSEQYF

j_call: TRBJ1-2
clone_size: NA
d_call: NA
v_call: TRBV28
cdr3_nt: TGTGCCAGCAGTTCCCAGGACGGCTACACCTTC
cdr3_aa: CASSSQDGYTF